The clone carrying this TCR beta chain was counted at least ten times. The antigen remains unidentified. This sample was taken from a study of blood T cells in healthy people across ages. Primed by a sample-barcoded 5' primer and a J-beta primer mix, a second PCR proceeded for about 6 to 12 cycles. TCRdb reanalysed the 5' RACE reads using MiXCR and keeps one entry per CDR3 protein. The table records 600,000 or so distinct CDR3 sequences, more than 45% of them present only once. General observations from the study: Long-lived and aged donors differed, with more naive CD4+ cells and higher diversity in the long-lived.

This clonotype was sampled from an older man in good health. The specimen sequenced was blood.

The CDR3 bases are TGTGCCAGCAGCTTAGGGGACAGGGATACGCAGTATTTT. Translating it yields CASSLGDRDTQYF. The V call is TRBV7-2, the J call TRBJ2-3; 8 bases match TRBD1. V trimming: 1 base; J trimming: 6 bases; junction bases outside the gene matches: 0. Germline V gene lookup returns CDR1 SGHTA and CDR2 FQGNSA. The CDR3 is made up of 13 amino acids.